The present T cell receptor (beta chain) was sequenced within a study of blood T cell repertoires in COVID-19. Germline CDR1 LGHDT, CDR2 YNNKEL (reference sequence). The CDR3 covers 18 residues. The J segment lost 5 bases and the V segment lost 0 bases, leaving 11 bases of the junction unmatched. Seattle patients were enrolled while actively infected and followed longitudinally. Under the authors' procedure: Estimation of nucleated cell counts was performed using reference gene primer amplification. The assay was immunoSEQ multiplex PCR, and TCRdb's table has in-frame clones only and misses some. D and trimming come from the DNA, and the V and J calls and clone size come from that table. In the table there are fewer than 700,000 clones, roughly 89% of which are singletons.

The chain couples TRBV3-1 (or the pseudogene TRBV3-2) to TRBJ2-2; 8 nucleotides align to TRBD1. Sequencing was done on a sample of peripheral blood. The sequence was collected from a woman in her forties or fifties with COVID-19, enrolled during active disease. DNA for the CDR3: TGTGCCAGCAGCCAAGATCTTACCCGGACAGGGTTTACCGGGGAGCTGTTTTTT. Translation gives CASSQDLTRTGFTGELFF.